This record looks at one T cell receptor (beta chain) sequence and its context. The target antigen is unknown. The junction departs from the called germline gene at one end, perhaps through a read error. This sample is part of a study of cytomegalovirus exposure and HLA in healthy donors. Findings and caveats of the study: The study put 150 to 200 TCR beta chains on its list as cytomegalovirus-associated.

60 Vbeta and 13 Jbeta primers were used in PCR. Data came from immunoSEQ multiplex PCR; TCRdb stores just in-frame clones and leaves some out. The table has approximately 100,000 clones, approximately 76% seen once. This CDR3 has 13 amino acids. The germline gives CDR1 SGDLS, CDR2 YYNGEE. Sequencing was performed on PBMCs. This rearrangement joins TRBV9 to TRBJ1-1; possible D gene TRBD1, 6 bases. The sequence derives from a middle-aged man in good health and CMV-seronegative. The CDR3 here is CASSVPGDTEAFF. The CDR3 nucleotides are TGTGCCAGTAGCGTACCAGGGGACACTGAAGCTTTCTTT.